One sample yielded the 16 T cell receptor beta chains listed below, sequenced in a study of cytomegalovirus exposure and HLA in healthy donors. PCR used 60 Vbeta primers and 13 Jbeta primers. The table came from immunoSEQ multiplex PCR; TCRdb's copy has only in-frame clones and leaves some out. The sample data list some 140,000 clones. The sample was PBMCs. These receptors originate from a woman aged 55-75 years in good health and CMV-seronegative.

This chain uses TRBV6-5 with TRBJ1-3; 8 bases are a match to TRBD1. Losses at the gene ends were 2 bases for V and 1 base for J; bases not matched to a gene: 4. CDR3 length equals 16 residues. Germline loops: CDR1 MNHEY, CDR2 SVGAGI. CDR3 DNA sequence: TGTGCCAGCAGTTACGGGCAGGGGGCTTCTGGAAACACCATATATTTT. Translating gives CASSYGQGASGNTIYF.

The V and J genes are TRBV27 and TRBJ2-6; the D gene is possibly TRBD1 (6 bases). The V end was cut by 2 bases, the J end by 0 bases, with 8 bases between. Per the germline V gene, CDR1 is MNHEY and CDR2 is SMNVEV (reference sequence). The CDR3 contains 16 residues. In DNA, the CDR3 is TGTGCCAGCAGTTTACAGGGGATCTCTGGGGCCAACGTCCTGACTTTC. Translated: CASSLQGISGANVLTF.

The chain uses TRBV28 and TRBJ2-3; 9 positions agree with TRBD1. V lost 6 bases to trimming and J lost 0 bases; unmatched junction nucleotides: 13. From germline, CDR1 is MDHEN and CDR2 SYDVKM. The CDR3 length is 18 residues. As DNA, the CDR3 is TGTGCCAGCAGCCCCCCCGGCCCGGGGACAGGGAGCACAGATACGCAGTATTTT. Translated, it gives CASSPPGPGTGSTDTQYF.

Remarks on this clone: Compared with germline, one end of the junction differs, possibly owing to a read error. J is TRBJ2-7 and V is TRBV18, with 9 bases lining up with TRBD2. Germline loops: CDR1 KGHSH, CDR2 LQKENI. The CDR3 loop spans 15 amino acids. The CDR3 loop is CACSKEAGGAYEQYF. The DNA for the CDR3 is TGTGCCTGCTCCAAAGAAGCGGGAGGAGCCTACGAGCAGTACTTC.

This sequence joins TRBV6-1 and TRBJ1-2, with D tentatively TRBD1 (5 bases). The CDR3 is 14 amino acids. Germline lookup yields CDR1 MNHNS and CDR2 SASEGT. Trimming shortened V by 8 bases and J by 8 bases, and 21 bases separated the two germline ends. The CDR3 loop is CASLNVPGGRGYTF. CDR3 coding DNA: TGTGCCAGCCTAAATGTCCCGGGGGGAAGGGGCTACACCTTC.

The CDR3 here is CASSPGGHLYEQYF. The CDR3 bases are TGCGCCAGCAGTCCGGGGGGACACCTCTACGAGCAGTACTTC. This sequence joins TRBV10-1 and TRBJ2-7; a possible D gene is TRBD2 (7 bases). The germline V gene encodes CDR1 WNHNN and CDR2 SYGVQD (reference sequence). The V and J ends lost 5 bases and 3 bases respectively, with 14 bases between them. The CDR3 runs 14 residues.

The V gene is TRBV6-1, the J gene TRBJ2-3; 8 bases are shared with TRBD1. Germline V gene sequence: CDR1 MNHNS, CDR2 SASEGT. CDR3 size: 15 residues. CDR3 region: CVPQFWTGRTDTQYF. CDR3 in DNA: TGTGTCCCACAATTTTGGACAGGGCGCACAGATACGCAGTATTTT.

The rearrangement uses TRBV6-5 and TRBJ1-4; the D gene is possibly TRBD1 (5 bases). Germline CDR1 and CDR2: MNHEY and SVGAGI. The CDR3 has 14 residues. V dropped 6 bases and J dropped 8 bases, with 16 bases sitting between them. As DNA, the CDR3 is TGTGCCAGCAGCCCTTGGTCCGGGGGGGAAAAACTGTTTTTT. Its translation is CASSPWSGGEKLFF.

The chain uses TRBV6-5 and TRBJ1-3; no firm D call. V lost 6 bases and J 0 bases, leaving 9 bases between the germline ends. Germline-derived CDR1 and CDR2 are MNHEY and SVGAGI. There are 14 residues in the CDR3. The CDR3 loop reads CASSSVFSGNTIYF. The CDR3 DNA sequence: TGTGCCAGCAGCTCCGTTTTCTCTGGAAACACCATATATTTT.

This chain joins TRBV19 and TRBJ1-2, with 9 bases matching TRBD1. With 7 bases clipped from V and 8 bases from J, the junction kept 17 bases outside the gene matches. Germline lookup yields CDR1 LNHDA and CDR2 SQIVND (reference sequence). This CDR3 region has 16 residues. CDR3 region: CASTQPGQGFRRGYTF. The DNA for the CDR3 is TGTGCCAGTACTCAACCGGGACAGGGATTCCGGAGGGGCTACACCTTC.

The chain has TRBV30 and TRBJ2-1; possible D gene TRBD1, 5 bases. The V and J ends lost 0 bases and 8 bases respectively, with 5 bases between them. There are 11 residues in the CDR3. Germline loops: CDR1 GTSNPN, CDR2 SVGIG (reference sequence). The CDR3 spells CAWSVRDEQFF. CDR3 nucleotide sequence: TGTGCCTGGAGTGTCAGGGATGAGCAGTTCTTC.

The V call is TRBV7-9, the J call TRBJ1-3, with D hard to call. The CDR3 extends over 18 amino acids. Germline assignment: CDR1 SEHNR and CDR2 FQNEAQ (reference sequence). Trimming took off 5 bases at V and 3 bases at J, with 23 bases between the two ends. The CDR3 reads CASSPTNVDTLYGNTIYF. In DNA, the CDR3 is TGTGCCAGCAGCCCAACGAACGTCGACACTTTGTATGGAAACACCATATATTTT.

The genes are TRBV6-5 and TRBJ2-2; possibly TRBD1 for D (6 bases). Germline V gene sequence: CDR1 MNHEY, CDR2 SVGAGI. Trimming left V 5 bases short and J 6 bases short, with 16 bases between. The CDR3 runs to 15 residues. The CDR3 loop reads CASSAYRAAAGELFF. The CDR3 DNA sequence: TGTGCCAGCAGTGCCTACAGGGCGGCCGCCGGGGAGCTGTTTTTT.

The chain employs TRBV11-2 and TRBJ1-4; D is undetermined. With 6 bases removed from V and 12 bases from J, the gap between germline ends came to 26 bases. The V gene's germline CDR1 is SGHAT and CDR2 FQNNGV. The CDR3 has 16 residues. The CDR3 sequence: CASSRSGFLPSGELFF. In nucleotides, the CDR3 is TGTGCCAGCAGTCGAAGTGGTTTTCTCCCCTCCGGGGAACTGTTTTTT.

The rearrangement joins TRBV25-1 to TRBJ1-2, with a possible D match to TRBD1 (6 bases). Germline-derived CDR1 and CDR2 are MGHDK and SYGVNS. The CDR3 runs to 12 residues. Trimming pared 1 base from V and 9 bases from J, leaving 9 bases between. The CDR3 bases are TGTGCCAGCAGTGAATCGACAGGAAGCTACACCTTC. Protein: CASSESTGSYTF.

This chain uses TRBV25-1 with TRBJ1-1, with D tentatively TRBD1 (6 bases). This CDR3 is 14 amino acids long. Germline V gene lookup returns CDR1 MGHDK and CDR2 SYGVNS. Trimming left V 3 bases short and J 5 bases short, with 13 bases between. This CDR3 is CASSEDSGGTEAFF. The CDR3, as DNA: TGTGCCAGCAGTGAGGACAGCGGGGGGACTGAAGCTTTCTTT.